A selection of T cell receptor beta chains follows, all from one sample in a study of T cells in Graves' hyperthyroidism and ophthalmopathy. TCRdb reprocessed the multiplex PCR reads via MiXCR and lists one record per CDR3 protein. The table lists fewer than 400,000 distinct CDR3 sequences, over 12% of them singletons. The sample comprised blood. These receptors were collected from a man in his fifties with Graves' ophthalmopathy. CDR3s include the opening cysteine and the closing phenylalanine or tryptophan. Each record gives: clone size, V gene, J gene, D gene, CDR3 protein, CDR3 DNA. The D gene is left open where the match is weak. Not every row has a clone size; where given, it reads once, few, many or a size class.

clone size: many
V gene: TRBV7-9
J gene: TRBJ2-2
D gene: TRBD2
CDR3 protein: CAAGLAGAGELFF
CDR3 DNA: TGTGCCGCAGGACTAGCGGGAGCCGGGGAGCTGTTTTTT

clone size: many
V gene: TRBV24-1
J gene: TRBJ2-2
D gene: .
CDR3 protein: CATSDATGRAGELFF
CDR3 DNA: TGTGCCACCAGTGATGCAACAGGCAGAGCCGGGGAGCTGTTTTTT

clone size: many
V gene: TRBV24-1
J gene: TRBJ1-5
D gene: .
CDR3 protein: CATSDGQRDQPQHF
CDR3 DNA: TGTGCCACCAGTGATGGACAGCGCGATCAGCCCCAGCATTTT

clone size: .
V gene: TRBV29-1
J gene: TRBJ1-2
D gene: TRBD1
CDR3 protein: CSVDKGGQGTNYGYTF
CDR3 DNA: TGCAGCGTTGATAAGGGCGGACAGGGTACTAACTATGGCTACACCTTC

clone size: many
V gene: TRBV20-1
J gene: TRBJ1-5
D gene: TRBD1
CDR3 protein: CSARGQGFQPQHF
CDR3 DNA: TGCAGTGCTAGAGGACAGGGTTTTCAGCCCCAGCATTTT

clone size: many
V gene: TRBV3-1
J gene: TRBJ2-7
D gene: .
CDR3 protein: CASSAIDYAEQYF
CDR3 DNA: TGTGCCAGCAGCGCGATCGACTACGCTGAGCAGTACTTC

clone size: many
V gene: TRBV18
J gene: TRBJ1-1
D gene: .
CDR3 protein: CASSPRTNTEAFF
CDR3 DNA: TGTGCCAGCTCACCTCGGACGAACACTGAAGCTTTCTTT

clone size: many
V gene: TRBV28
J gene: TRBJ1-5
D gene: .
CDR3 protein: CASSPRGGYQPQHF
CDR3 DNA: TGTGCCAGCAGTCCTAGGGGTGGTTATCAGCCCCAGCATTTT

clone size: many
V gene: TRBV12-3/TRBV12-4
J gene: TRBJ2-5
D gene: TRBD2
CDR3 protein: CASSLATSVNGQETQYF
CDR3 DNA: TGTGCCAGCAGTTTAGCGACTAGCGTAAACGGCCAAGAGACCCAGTACTTC

clone size: .
V gene: TRBV11-2
J gene: TRBJ2-3
D gene: TRBD1
CDR3 protein: CASSYDRGGTDTQYF
CDR3 DNA: TGTGCCAGCAGCTATGACAGGGGAGGAACAGATACGCAGTATTTT

clone size: few
V gene: TRBV24-1
J gene: TRBJ2-7
D gene: .
CDR3 protein: CATSGAAGYEQYF
CDR3 DNA: TGTGCCACCAGTGGAGCGGCGGGATACGAGCAGTACTTC

clone size: many
V gene: TRBV7-8
J gene: TRBJ2-1
D gene: .
CDR3 protein: CASSLGTTNEQFF
CDR3 DNA: TGTGCCAGCAGCTTAGGAACCACCAATGAGCAGTTCTTC

clone size: many
V gene: TRBV15
J gene: TRBJ2-7
D gene: .
CDR3 protein: CATSGGLTYEQYF
CDR3 DNA: TGTGCCACCAGCGGGGGACTTACATACGAGCAGTACTTC

clone size: .
V gene: TRBV19
J gene: TRBJ2-7
D gene: TRBD2
CDR3 protein: CASTEVAGGNYEQYF
CDR3 DNA: TGTGCCAGTACCGAAGTAGCGGGAGGGAACTACGAGCAGTACTTC

clone size: .
V gene: TRBV29-1
J gene: TRBJ1-2
D gene: .
CDR3 protein: CSVEARICGYTF
CDR3 DNA: TGCAGCGTTGAAGCCAGGATCTGTGGCTACACCTTC

clone size: .
V gene: TRBV7-8
J gene: TRBJ2-7
D gene: .
CDR3 protein: CASSLMDSYEQYF
CDR3 DNA: TGTGCCAGCAGTCTTATGGACAGCTACGAGCAGTACTTC

clone size: .
V gene: TRBV5-4
J gene: TRBJ2-7
D gene: TRBD2
CDR3 protein: CASSLDLAGRAEQYF
CDR3 DNA: TGTGCCAGCAGCCTAGACCTAGCCGGGAGGGCCGAACAGTACTTC

clone size: .
V gene: TRBV15
J gene: TRBJ2-7
D gene: TRBD2
CDR3 protein: CATSRERGWSYEQYF
CDR3 DNA: TGTGCCACCAGCAGAGAGCGGGGGTGGTCGTACGAGCAGTACTTC

clone size: .
V gene: TRBV2
J gene: TRBJ2-1
D gene: TRBD1
CDR3 protein: CASRGTGGTYSEQFF
CDR3 DNA: TGTGCCAGCAGGGGCACAGGGGGAACCTACAGTGAGCAGTTCTTC

clone size: many
V gene: TRBV3-1
J gene: TRBJ1-2
D gene: .
CDR3 protein: CASSQASRGRHYGYTF
CDR3 DNA: TGTGCCAGCAGCCAAGCCAGTCGCGGGCGCCACTATGGCTACACCTTC

clone size: many
V gene: TRBV7-9
J gene: TRBJ2-5
D gene: .
CDR3 protein: CASSKEETQYF
CDR3 DNA: TGTGCCAGCAGTAAAGAAGAGACCCAGTACTTC

clone size: .
V gene: TRBV30
J gene: TRBJ1-5
D gene: .
CDR3 protein: CAWSVGDSGNQPQHF
CDR3 DNA: TGTGCCTGGAGTGTTGGAGACAGCGGCAATCAGCCCCAGCATTTT

clone size: few
V gene: TRBV20-1
J gene: TRBJ2-7
D gene: .
CDR3 protein: CSAGLNSYEQYF
CDR3 DNA: TGCAGTGCTGGACTGAACTCCTACGAGCAGTACTTC

clone size: .
V gene: TRBV29-1
J gene: TRBJ1-2
D gene: .
CDR3 protein: CSVIANYGYTF
CDR3 DNA: TGCAGCGTTATCGCTAACTATGGCTACACCTTC